Reported below is one T cell receptor beta chain. This clonotype came up many times. Its antigen is currently not known. No much larger clone exists at a distance of one base, and base qualities are not known. The sample originates from a study of blood T cells in healthy people across ages (dated by TCRdb to the mid-2010s). For context, the study as a whole: Template switching captured roughly one uniquely barcoded TCR beta cDNA molecule per two T cells in model experiments. Age-related changes in TCR beta repertoire diversity were measured in the study by deep sequencing normalized with unique cDNA molecular identifiers. Donors were grouped into four age groups: young (average about 15 years), middle-aged (around 39), aged (roughly 62) and long-lived (approximately 78). Donors of different ages were randomly distributed across sequencing lanes to avoid experimental bias. For two donors (one aged 18 to 30 and one aged 80 or older), the study analyzed two additional independent replicas of 1 million unique cDNA reads from the same blood draw. Study-wide findings and limitations: Because donor CMV infection status was unknown, age-related changes in expanded clonotypes were potentially confounded. Observed TCR beta diversity per million T cells fell roughly linearly with age, and a significant reduction was already apparent by age around 36. Compared with the aged group, the long-lived group had more naive CD4+ T cells, fewer expanded clones and increased TCR diversity, a pattern suggesting age selection. There was a strong correlation between observed TCR beta diversity and the percentage of naive T cells measured by flow cytometry. Estimates of total diversity based on one million sequenced T cells were considered lower bounds and underestimates. Since profiling was done on bulk unsorted PBMCs, naive and antigen-experienced compartments could not be conclusively compared.

The library was built by means of 5' RACE. TCRdb lists the instrument as Illumina HiSeq 2500. A second PCR of roughly 7 to 11 cycles was run with a J-beta primer mix and a sample-barcoded 5' primer. A unique molecular identifier was introduced onto each TCR beta cDNA molecule by a template-switch 5' adaptor carrying 12 random nucleotides. Each sample yielded at least 3 million CDR3-containing paired-end reads. First-strand cDNA was synthesized from all RNA with the Mint cDNA synthesis kit, primed by a TRBC-specific oligonucleotide. All cDNA was treated with uracil-DNA glycosylase and then went through a first 18-cycle PCR with the universal primers M1SS and BC2_uni_R. As for the original processing: Each sample was normalized by randomly selecting 1 million high-quality reads, each carrying a distinct molecular identifier. Reads sharing molecular identifiers were discarded rather than binned into consensus sequences. MiTCR, with a Q25 quality threshold and the strictest error-elimination algorithm, was used for CDR3 identification, clonotype clustering and error correction. A nonparametric unseen species model using Euler transformation provided a lower-bound estimate of total TCR beta diversity. In TCRdb, the public reads were trimmed at Q25 with fastp and aligned with MiXCR, with productive beta chains retained. One record per CDR3 amino acid sequence lists the most common genes and DNA. The V and J calls reflect TCRdb's pipeline rather than the authors' work. The sample profile shows fewer than 800,000 distinct CDR3 sequences; under 25% of them were found once. The ten biggest clones cover 3% to 4.5% of the sample.

Donors were roughly 40 systemically healthy Caucasian individuals from Russia aged 6 to 90 years. Each donor gave 8 to 10 milliliters of peripheral blood, drawn into EDTA-treated Vacutainer tubes. Ficoll-Paque density-gradient centrifugation was used to isolate PBMCs, with at least 6.5 million per sample. Trizol reagent was used to extract total RNA from PBMCs, with at least 5.5 micrograms per sample. For every donor, flow cytometry on a PBMC aliquot measured the percentage of naive CD45RAhigh/CD27high T cells. Trimming at the junction amounts to 4 bases on V and 10 bases on J, and the germline ends lie 10 bases apart. The CDR3 runs 10 amino acids, cysteine and phenylalanine included. CDR3 DNA is the only sequence kept; it has 30 bases, read in frame from the first base. Per the germline V gene, SQVTM is the CDR1 and ANQGSEA is the CDR2.

Source material: blood. The sequence came from a man aged 65 to 79 in good health. The chain was built from TRBV29-1 and TRBJ1-1; the D gene cannot be named for sure. The CDR3 sequence is CSVAPLAAFF. The DNA sequence is TGCAGCGTTGCTCCTCTAGCAGCTTTCTTT.